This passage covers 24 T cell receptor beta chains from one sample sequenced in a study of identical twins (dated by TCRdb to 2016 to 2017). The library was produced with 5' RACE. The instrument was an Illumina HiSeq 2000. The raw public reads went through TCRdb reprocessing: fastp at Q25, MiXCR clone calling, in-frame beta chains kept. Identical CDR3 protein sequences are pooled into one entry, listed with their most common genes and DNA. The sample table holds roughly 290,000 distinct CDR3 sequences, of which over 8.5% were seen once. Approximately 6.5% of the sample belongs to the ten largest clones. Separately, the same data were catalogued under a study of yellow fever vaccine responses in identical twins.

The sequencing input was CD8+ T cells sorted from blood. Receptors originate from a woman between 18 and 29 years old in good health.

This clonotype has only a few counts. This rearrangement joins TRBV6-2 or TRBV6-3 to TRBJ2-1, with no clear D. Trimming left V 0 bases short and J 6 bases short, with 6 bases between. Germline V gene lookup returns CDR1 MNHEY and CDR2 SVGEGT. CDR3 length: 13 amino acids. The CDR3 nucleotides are TGTGCCAGCAGTTACTCGTTGGTCAATGAGCAGTTCTTC. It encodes CASSYSLVNEQFF.

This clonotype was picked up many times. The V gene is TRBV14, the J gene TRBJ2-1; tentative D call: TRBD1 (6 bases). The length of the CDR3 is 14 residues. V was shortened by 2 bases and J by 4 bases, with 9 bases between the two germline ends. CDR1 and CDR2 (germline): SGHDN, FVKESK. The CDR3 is CASSQNTGYNEQFF. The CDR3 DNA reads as TGTGCCAGCAGCCAAAATACAGGGTACAATGAGCAGTTCTTC.

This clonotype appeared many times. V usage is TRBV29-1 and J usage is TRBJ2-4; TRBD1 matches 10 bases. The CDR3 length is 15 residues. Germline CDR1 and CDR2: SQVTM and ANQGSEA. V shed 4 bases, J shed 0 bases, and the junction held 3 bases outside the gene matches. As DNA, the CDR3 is TGCAGCGTTGGGGGGACAGGGGAAGCCAAAAACATTCAGTACTTC. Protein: CSVGGTGEAKNIQYF.

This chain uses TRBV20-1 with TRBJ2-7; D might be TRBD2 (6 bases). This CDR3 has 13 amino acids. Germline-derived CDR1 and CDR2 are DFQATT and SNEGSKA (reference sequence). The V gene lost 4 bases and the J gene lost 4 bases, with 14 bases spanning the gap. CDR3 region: CSATPGLEYEQYF. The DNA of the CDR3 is TGCAGTGCTACCCCGGGACTGGAATACGAGCAGTACTTC.

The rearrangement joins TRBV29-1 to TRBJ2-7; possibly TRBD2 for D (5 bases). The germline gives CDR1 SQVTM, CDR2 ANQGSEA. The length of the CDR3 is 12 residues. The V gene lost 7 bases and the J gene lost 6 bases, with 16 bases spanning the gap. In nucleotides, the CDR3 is TGCAGCGCCGGGGTTGAGGCTGGCGAGCAGTACTTC. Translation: CSAGVEAGEQYF.

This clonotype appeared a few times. The CDR3 nucleotides read TGTGCCAGCGCTTGGGGGCTAGACACCGACGAGCAGTACTTC. Translated, it gives CASAWGLDTDEQYF. The gene calls are TRBV27 and TRBJ2-7; D possibly corresponds to TRBD1 (6 bases). The CDR3 runs to 14 residues. Trimming cost V 8 bases and J 5 bases, with 19 bases left between them. CDR1 is MNHEY and CDR2 is SMNVEV in the germline V gene (reference sequence).

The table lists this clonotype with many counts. The CDR3 nucleotides are TGTGCCAGCAGTTTTCCCTCCTACAATGAGCAGTTCTTC. It encodes CASSFPSYNEQFF. The J gene is TRBJ2-1, the V gene TRBV12-3 or TRBV12-4; D gene ambiguous. Trimming shortened V by 3 bases and J by 0 bases, and 3 bases separated the two germline ends. This CDR3 has 13 amino acids.

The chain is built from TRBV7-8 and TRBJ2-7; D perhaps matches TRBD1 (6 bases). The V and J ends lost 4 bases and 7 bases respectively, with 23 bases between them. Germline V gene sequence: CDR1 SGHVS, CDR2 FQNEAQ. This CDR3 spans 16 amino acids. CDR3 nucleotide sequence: TGTGCCAGCAGCTCCTCCAGGGGAGTGTCGGATTGGGAGCAGTACTTC. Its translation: CASSSSRGVSDWEQYF.

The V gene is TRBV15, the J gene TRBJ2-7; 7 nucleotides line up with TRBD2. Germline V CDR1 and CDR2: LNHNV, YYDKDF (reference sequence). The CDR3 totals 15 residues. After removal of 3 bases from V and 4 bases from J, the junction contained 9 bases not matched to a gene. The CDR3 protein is CATSSRLALSYEQYF. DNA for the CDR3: TGTGCCACCAGCAGCAGACTAGCCCTCTCGTACGAGCAGTACTTC.

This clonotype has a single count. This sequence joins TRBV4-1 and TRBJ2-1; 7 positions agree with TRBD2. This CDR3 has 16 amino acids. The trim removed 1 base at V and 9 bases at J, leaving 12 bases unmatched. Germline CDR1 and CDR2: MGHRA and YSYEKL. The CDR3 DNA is TGCGCCAGCAGCCAAGGTGATGGGGGAGGGATCGGTGAGCAGTTCTTC. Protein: CASSQGDGGGIGEQFF.

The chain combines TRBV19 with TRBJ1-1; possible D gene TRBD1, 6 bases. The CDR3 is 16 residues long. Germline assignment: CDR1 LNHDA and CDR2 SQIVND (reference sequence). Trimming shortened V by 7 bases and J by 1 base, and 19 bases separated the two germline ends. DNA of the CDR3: TGTGCCAGTACGGACAGCCGAGCCCGGGGGAACACTGAAGCTTTCTTT. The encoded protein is CASTDSRARGNTEAFF.

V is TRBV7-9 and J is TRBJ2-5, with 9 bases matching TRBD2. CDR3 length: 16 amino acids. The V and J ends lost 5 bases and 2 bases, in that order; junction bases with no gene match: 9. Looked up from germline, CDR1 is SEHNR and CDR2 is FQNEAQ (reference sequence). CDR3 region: CASSPPSSGVQETQYF. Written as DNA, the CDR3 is TGTGCCAGCAGCCCTCCTTCTAGCGGGGTACAAGAGACCCAGTACTTC.

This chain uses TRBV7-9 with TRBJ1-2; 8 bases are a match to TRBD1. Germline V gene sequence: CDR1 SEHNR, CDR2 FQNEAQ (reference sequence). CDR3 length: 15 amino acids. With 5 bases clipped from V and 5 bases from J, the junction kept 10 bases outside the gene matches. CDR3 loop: CASSVTGTGPYGYTF. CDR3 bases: TGTGCCAGCAGCGTCACCGGGACAGGTCCATATGGCTACACCTTC.

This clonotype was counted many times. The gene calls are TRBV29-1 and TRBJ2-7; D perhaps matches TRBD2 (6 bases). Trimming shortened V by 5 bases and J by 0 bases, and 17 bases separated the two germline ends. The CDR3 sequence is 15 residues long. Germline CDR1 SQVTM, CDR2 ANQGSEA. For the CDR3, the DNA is TGCAGCGTTACGGGACTCCTAAAGAGCTCCTACGAGCAGTACTTC. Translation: CSVTGLLKSSYEQYF.

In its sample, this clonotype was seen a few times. This CDR3 is CSARERGLAKNIQYF. CDR3 nucleotide sequence: TGCAGTGCTAGAGAGCGGGGATTAGCCAAAAACATTCAGTACTTC. The rearrangement uses TRBV20-1 and TRBJ2-4, with a possible D match to TRBD2 (6 bases). The CDR3 has 15 amino acids. Germline V gives CDR1 DFQATT, CDR2 SNEGSKA (reference sequence). The V and J ends lost 0 bases and 0 bases respectively, with 9 bases between them.

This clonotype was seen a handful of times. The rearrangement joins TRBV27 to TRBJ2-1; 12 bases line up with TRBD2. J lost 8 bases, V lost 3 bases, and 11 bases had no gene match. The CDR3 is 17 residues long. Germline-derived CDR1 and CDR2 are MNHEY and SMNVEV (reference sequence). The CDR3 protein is CASSFLSSGRADDEQFF. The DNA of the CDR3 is TGTGCCAGCAGTTTTCTCTCTAGCGGGAGGGCCGACGATGAGCAGTTCTTC.

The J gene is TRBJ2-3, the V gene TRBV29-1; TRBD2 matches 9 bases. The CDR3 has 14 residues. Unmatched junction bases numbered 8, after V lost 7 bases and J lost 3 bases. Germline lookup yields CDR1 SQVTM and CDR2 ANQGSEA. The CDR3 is CSGLASGKTDTQYF. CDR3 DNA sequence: TGCAGCGGGTTGGCTAGCGGGAAAACAGATACGCAGTATTTT.

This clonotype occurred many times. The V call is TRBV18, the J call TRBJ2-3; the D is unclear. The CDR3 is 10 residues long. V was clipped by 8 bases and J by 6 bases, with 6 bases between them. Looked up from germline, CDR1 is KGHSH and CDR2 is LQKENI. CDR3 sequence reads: CASQEDTQYF. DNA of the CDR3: TGTGCCAGCCAGGAGGATACGCAGTATTTT.

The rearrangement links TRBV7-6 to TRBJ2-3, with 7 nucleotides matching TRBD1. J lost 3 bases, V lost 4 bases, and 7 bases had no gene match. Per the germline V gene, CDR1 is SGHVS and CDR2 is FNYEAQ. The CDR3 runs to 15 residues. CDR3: CASSSRQGLTDTQYF. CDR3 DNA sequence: TGTGCCAGCAGCTCAAGACAGGGTTTGACAGATACGCAGTATTTT. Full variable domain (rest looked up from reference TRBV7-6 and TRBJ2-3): GAGVSQSPRYKVTKRGQDVALRCDPISGHVSLYWYRQALGQGPEFLTYFNYEAQQDKSGLPNDRFSAERPEGSISTLTIQRTEQRDSAMYRCASSSRQGLTDTQYFGPGTRLTVL.

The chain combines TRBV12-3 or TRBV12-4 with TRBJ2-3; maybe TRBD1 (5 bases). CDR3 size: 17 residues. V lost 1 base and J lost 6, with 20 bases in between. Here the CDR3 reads CASSLGGGLRASDTQYF. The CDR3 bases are TGTGCCAGCAGTTTAGGAGGTGGGCTCAGGGCGTCGGATACGCAGTATTTT.

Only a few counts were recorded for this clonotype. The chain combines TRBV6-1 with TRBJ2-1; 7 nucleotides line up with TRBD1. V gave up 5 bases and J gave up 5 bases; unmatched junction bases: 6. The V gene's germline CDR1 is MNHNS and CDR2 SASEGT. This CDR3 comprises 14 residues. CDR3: CASSRTGEHNEQFF. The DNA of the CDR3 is TGTGCCAGCAGTAGAACAGGGGAACACAATGAGCAGTTCTTC.

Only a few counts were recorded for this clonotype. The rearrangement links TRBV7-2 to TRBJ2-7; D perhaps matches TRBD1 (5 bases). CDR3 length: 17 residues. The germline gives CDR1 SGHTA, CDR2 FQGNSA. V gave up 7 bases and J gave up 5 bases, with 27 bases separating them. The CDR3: CASTSSPGHTPVNEQYF. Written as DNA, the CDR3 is TGTGCCAGCACTTCATCCCCAGGGCACACCCCGGTTAACGAGCAGTACTTC.

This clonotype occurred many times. The CDR3 region is CSAREREYEQYF. The CDR3 DNA follows: TGCAGTGCTAGAGAGCGGGAGTACGAGCAGTACTTC. The chain uses TRBV20-1 and TRBJ2-7; 7 nucleotides match TRBD2. Germline trimming cut 0 bases from V and 4 bases from J; bases unmatched to any gene: 0. The CDR3 covers 12 residues. Germline CDR1 is DFQATT and CDR2 is SNEGSKA (reference sequence).

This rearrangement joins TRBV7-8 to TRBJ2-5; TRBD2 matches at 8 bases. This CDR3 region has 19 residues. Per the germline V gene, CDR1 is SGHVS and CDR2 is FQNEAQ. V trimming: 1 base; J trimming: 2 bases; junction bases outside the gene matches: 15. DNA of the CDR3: TGTGCCAGCAGCTTAGTTCCGGGGGGGCCACCACTTTCACAAGAGACCCAGTACTTC. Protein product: CASSLVPGGPPLSQETQYF.